This passage covers 13 T cell receptor beta chains from one sample sequenced in a study of monozygotic twins with inflammatory bowel disease. From its re-call of the 5' RACE reads, TCRdb lists each CDR3 protein once, without DNA. This listing includes approximately 200,000 distinct CDR3 sequences. The source material was blood. The receptors were gathered from a human donor with ulcerative colitis or Crohn's disease, or a healthy co-twin of an affected twin (not recorded which).

This chain uses TRBV20-1 with TRBJ2-1; the D call from TCRdb, TRBD2, cannot be confirmed without DNA. This CDR3 region has 17 residues. Germline CDR1 and CDR2: DFQATT and SNEGSKA (reference sequence). The CDR3 is CSAPNLLAASSYNEQFF.

The chain combines TRBV7-2 with TRBJ2-5; the D call of TRBD2 rests on TCRdb alone, since no DNA is present to check it. The CDR3 runs 14 residues. CDR1 is SGHTA and CDR2 is FQGNSA in the germline V gene. CDR3: CASSLPGTMETQYF.

J is TRBJ1-4 and V is TRBV7-9. This CDR3 spans 15 amino acids. The germline CDR1 and CDR2 sequences are SEHNR and FQNEAQ (reference sequence). This chain's CDR3 is CASSLRTGGNEKLFF.

V is TRBV5-1 and J is TRBJ1-1; TCRdb gives TRBD1 as the D gene, but with no DNA this cannot be confirmed. The CDR3 is made up of 14 amino acids. Germline assignment: CDR1 SGHRS and CDR2 YFSETQ. The CDR3 sequence: CASSRDRRNTEAFF.

The V and J genes are TRBV5-1 and TRBJ1-3; as DNA is missing, the TRBD1 call by TCRdb cannot be tested. Germline lookup yields CDR1 SGHRS and CDR2 YFSETQ. This CDR3 is 16 amino acids long. CDR3 loop: CASSSGQASRGNTIYF.

V gene TRBV6-1 combines with J gene TRBJ2-1; without DNA, the TCRdb call of TRBD2 cannot be checked. This CDR3 spans 15 amino acids. CDR1 and CDR2 (germline): MNHNS, SASEGT. CDR3 sequence: CASSLLAGDYNEQFF.

CDR3 sequence reads: CASSLGPVRGIGNTIYF. The V gene is TRBV5-1, the J gene TRBJ1-3; TCRdb proposes TRBD1, but this gene call is untestable without DNA. Germline V CDR1 and CDR2: SGHRS, YFSETQ. CDR3 length equals 17 residues.

This chain joins TRBV5-1 and TRBJ2-7. This CDR3 comprises 13 residues. Germline CDR1 reads SGHRS; CDR2 reads YFSETQ. The CDR3 region is CASSLEGSTEQYF.

This chain uses TRBV5-1 with TRBJ2-1; TCRdb picks TRBD1, but there is no DNA to check that call. Germline V CDR1 and CDR2: SGHRS, YFSETQ. CDR3 length equals 15 residues. This CDR3 is CASSLGGRAYNEQFF.

This chain connects TRBV12-3 or TRBV12-4 to TRBJ1-2; no DNA is available, so the TRBD1 call from TCRdb remains unchecked. The CDR3 covers 13 residues. CDR3 region: CASSLPGVEGYTF.

The chain has TRBV4-2 and TRBJ1-2. Germline loops: CDR1 LGHNA, CDR2 YNFKEQ. The CDR3 covers 15 residues. CDR3 loop: CASSQDAGGFYGYTF.

The chain employs TRBV2 and TRBJ1-1; TCRdb reports TRBD1, a call that lacks DNA to check it against. Germline CDR1 SNHLY, CDR2 FYNNEI. The CDR3 has 13 amino acids. The CDR3 region is CASTGQGGTEAFF.

The CDR3 spells CATSRRSGRIYEQYF. J is TRBJ2-7 and V is TRBV15; the D gene TCRdb calls, TRBD2, cannot be checked with no DNA. The CDR3 consists of 15 residues. The germline gives CDR1 LNHNV, CDR2 YYDKDF (reference sequence).